A selection of T cell receptor beta chains follows, all from one sample in a study of blood T cell repertoires in COVID-19. Here immunoSEQ multiplex PCR was the method, and the copy in TCRdb shows in-frame clones only, minus some. The sample carries around 120,000 clones, roughly 87% recorded once. Sample: peripheral blood. Receptor source: a human donor in a cohort sampled during active COVID-19. Both conserved end residues are part of each CDR3. Fields, in order: clone size, V gene, D gene, J gene, CDR3 protein, CDR3 DNA. D genes are given only for firm matches. The size of a clone is reported for some rows only, either as once, few or many, or as a class for expanded clones.

NA	TRBV6-4	NA	TRBJ2-1	CASSERQGSYNEQFF	TGTGCCAGCAGTGAACGTCAGGGGAGTTACAATGAGCAGTTCTTC
NA	TRBV5-4	NA	TRBJ2-7	CASSLSADSYEQYF	TGTGCCAGCAGCTTGTCTGCGGACTCCTACGAGCAGTACTTC
once	TRBV20-1	TRBD1	TRBJ2-4	CSASIGTDENIQYF	TGCAGTGCAAGTATCGGGACAGACGAAAACATTCAGTACTTC
once	TRBV7-9	TRBD2	TRBJ2-2	CAFHASGVNTGELFF	TGTGCCTTCCACGCTAGCGGTGTGAACACCGGGGAGCTGTTTTTT
NA	TRBV28	NA	TRBJ2-6	CASSLGFGGGNVLTF	TGTGCCAGCAGCTTGGGTTTCGGGGGAGGCAACGTCCTGACTTTC
NA	TRBV5-1	NA	TRBJ1-4	CASSLDQGPTNEKLFF	TGCGCCAGCAGCTTGGACCAGGGGCCCACTAATGAAAAACTGTTTTTT
few	TRBV20-1	TRBD1	TRBJ2-7	CSAPTGKRQYF	TGCAGTGCTCCGACAGGGAAGAGGCAGTACTTC
NA	TRBV9	TRBD2	TRBJ2-1	CASSASGTTHNEQFF	TGTGCCAGCAGCGCCAGCGGGACCACACACAATGAGCAGTTCTTC
NA	TRBV20-1	NA	TRBJ2-7	CSASYQDWQYF	TGCAGTGCTAGTTATCAGGACTGGCAGTACTTC
NA	TRBV30	NA	TRBJ1-2	CAWSVVPWQNYGYTF	TGTGCCTGGAGCGTTGTACCGTGGCAGAATTATGGCTACACCTTC
NA	TRBV7-2	TRBD1	TRBJ1-5	CASSLWATGTGNQPQHF	TGTGCCAGCAGCCTCTGGGCTACCGGGACAGGGAATCAGCCCCAGCATTTT
NA	TRBV28	NA	TRBJ2-7	CASRRTVYTYEQYF	TGTGCCAGCAGGCGGACAGTTTACACCTACGAGCAGTACTTC
NA	TRBV28	NA	TRBJ1-3	CASSLAWPGSGNTIYF	TGTGCCAGCAGTTTAGCGTGGCCAGGGTCTGGAAACACCATATATTTT
few	TRBV9	NA	TRBJ1-6	CASSVESSGSPLHF	TGTGCCAGCAGCGTAGAATCGAGTGGTTCACCCCTCCACTTT
NA	TRBV19	NA	TRBJ2-5	CASGVNAGAETQYF	TGTGCCAGTGGAGTAAATGCAGGGGCAGAGACCCAGTACTTC
few	TRBV6-5	TRBD1	TRBJ2-1	CASRSWDSHNEQFF	TGTGCCAGCAGGTCCTGGGACAGCCACAATGAGCAGTTCTTC
NA	TRBV24-1	TRBD2	TRBJ2-7	CATSGTGTSGSYEQYF	TGTGCCACCAGTGGGACCGGGACTAGCGGCTCCTACGAGCAGTACTTC
NA	TRBV2	TRBD1	TRBJ1-1	CASTGQGGTEAFF	TGTGCCAGCACCGGACAGGGGGGCACTGAAGCTTTCTTT
NA	TRBV5-1	NA	TRBJ2-3	CASNPLGAGDTQYF	TGCGCCAGCAATCCTTTGGGGGCTGGAGATACGCAGTATTTT
NA	TRBV25-1	NA	TRBJ1-5	CASSEPGASNQPQHF	TGTGCCAGCAGTGAGCCAGGGGCTAGCAATCAGCCCCAGCATTTT
NA	TRBV28	TRBD2	TRBJ2-1	CASSPSGETYNEQFF	TGTGCCAGCAGCCCTAGCGGGGAAACCTACAATGAGCAGTTCTTC
NA	TRBV27	TRBD2	TRBJ2-5	CASRRAGVETQYF	TGTGCCAGCCGACGAGCGGGAGTAGAGACCCAGTACTTC
NA	TRBV5-1	TRBD2	TRBJ2-7	CASSSRTSSEQYF	TGCGCCAGCAGCTCCCGGACTAGCAGCGAGCAGTACTTC
NA	TRBV6-5	TRBD1	TRBJ1-6	CASSRDRAGSPLHF	TGTGCCAGCAGCCGTGACAGGGCTGGTTCACCCCTCCACTTT
NA	TRBV10-1	NA	TRBJ2-7	CASSENSEQYF	TGCGCCAGCAGTGAGAACTCCGAGCAGTACTTC
NA	TRBV30	TRBD1	TRBJ1-1	CARTSGGTEAFF	TGTGCCCGTACTTCAGGGGGCACTGAAGCTTTCTTT
NA	TRBV28	TRBD1	TRBJ1-4	CASSPHGTGNAEKLFF	TGTGCCAGCAGTCCCCATGGGACAGGGAACGCTGAAAAACTGTTTTTT
NA	TRBV24-1	TRBD2	TRBJ2-3	CATRGTSGGVSTDTQYF	TGTGCCACCAGAGGGACTAGCGGAGGGGTTAGCACAGATACGCAGTATTTT
NA	TRBV18	TRBD1	TRBJ2-7	CASSPRQGASYEQYF	TGTGCCAGCTCACCCCGACAGGGGGCCTCCTACGAGCAGTACTTC
NA	TRBV11-3	TRBD2	TRBJ2-3	CASSLLAGGPVVDTQYF	TGTGCCAGCAGCCTACTAGCGGGAGGGCCGGTGGTAGATACGCAGTATTTT
NA	TRBV19	NA	TRBJ2-7	CASSGGQPYEQYF	TGTGCCAGTAGTGGTGGACAGCCTTACGAGCAGTACTTC
NA	TRBV23-1	NA	TRBJ2-7	CASSQVGQPSYEQYF	TGCGCCAGCAGTCAAGTAGGACAACCGTCCTACGAGCAGTACTTC